This T cell receptor beta chain appears in the sequencing data of a study of T cell responses to AZD1222 COVID-19 vaccine. Whole-study results and caveats: Repertoires were sampled only after the peak T cell response. A rise in Spike-specific TCR breadth and depth followed two AZD1222 doses. Donors, mostly white British, included more females; clonal diversity was possibly underestimated.

The method was immunoSEQ multiplex PCR; TCRdb's version includes in-frame clones alone and lacks a portion of them. The sample carries about 84,000 clones, 70% to 90% recorded once. V was pared by 3 bases and J by 4 bases, with 6 bases of the junction left unmatched. CDR1 is KGHSH, CDR2 LQKENI, per germline. The length of the CDR3 is 14 residues. Points on this clone: Its antigen is as yet unknown.

The material sequenced was peripheral blood, taken 28 days after the second AZD1222 dose. This receptor was obtained from an adult who received the AZD1222 COVID-19 vaccine. V gene TRBV18 combines with J gene TRBJ2-7; 7 bases are shared with TRBD1. The chain's CDR3 is CASSPDRVDYEQYV. Written as DNA, the CDR3 is TGTGCCAGCTCACCTGACAGGGTCGATTACGAGCAGTACGTC.